This TCR beta chain was captured in a study of vaccination effects on CD4 cells after COVID-19. Study context: Participants got two doses of BNT162b2 or mRNA-1273 vaccine. Whole-study findings and limits: Common cold coronavirus cross-reactivity was shown by only 1 of 255 vaccine-induced clones in healthy vaccinees.

With respect to this clone: Antigen unknown.

Before any sequencing was done, the ViraFEST assay used viral peptide pools to expand antigen-specific CD4+ T cells. Upon completion of roughly ten days in culture, CD4+ T cells were isolated. Vaccine recipients lacked prior SARS-CoV-2 infection and had negative nucleocapsid antibodies. A density of roughly 2 million PBMC per well was used; these cells were cultured with around 10 IU/ml IL-2 and roughly 10 ug/ml peptides. The data were produced by immunoSEQ multiplex PCR, yet TCRdb's version contains in-frame clones alone and is incomplete. The sample holds fewer than 40,000 clones; 70% are singletons and the top ten take approximately 22%. V was clipped by 3 bases and J by 3 bases, with 3 bases between them. The CDR3 has 11 residues. The germline gives CDR1 MNHGY, CDR2 SVAAGI.

The chain joins TRBV6-9 to TRBJ2-7; no clear D. Sequenced material: CD4+ T cells from PBMCs cultured with SARS-CoV-2 spike peptides, taken before COVID-19 vaccination. The TCR originated in a human donor who received a COVID-19 vaccine. In DNA form, the CDR3 reads TGTGCCAGCAGTTACTTCTACGAGCAGTACTTC. This translates into CASSYFYEQYF.